Sequencing of this TCR beta chain was carried out in a study of OX40 agonist ivuxolimab in advanced cancers. Study at large: Patient treatment consisted of intravenous ivuxolimab administration every 2 weeks at 0.01 to 10 mg/kg.

Germline CDR1 and CDR2: SGDLS and YYNGEE. The V and J ends lost 0 bases and 4 bases respectively, with 22 bases between them. The CDR3 spans 18 residues. As for this clone: Its antigen is not known.

Regarding the study as a whole: Among the lowest peripheral clonal expansion occurred in 0.1-3.0 mg/kg partial responders.

Sequenced by immunoSEQ multiplex PCR; TCRdb stores in-frame clones only, minus some. The sample lists more than 65,000 clones, roughly three quarters occurring once. The clonotype was recovered from an adult with an advanced solid tumor such as melanoma, head and neck, liver or kidney cancer. The chain recombines TRBV9 with TRBJ1-2; possible D gene TRBD1, 6 bases. The sequencing here drew on CD4+ or CD8+ T cells sorted from blood, taken in a trial of the OX40 agonist ivuxolimab. The CDR3 DNA reads TGTGCCAGCAGCGTAGACCCCCCGGGACAAGAAAGGCCCTATGGCTACACCTTC. Its protein product is CASSVDPPGQERPYGYTF.